This T cell receptor beta chain originates from a study of cytomegalovirus exposure and HLA in healthy donors. Study observations and caveats: An analysis that was carried out later associated approximately 15,000 TCR beta sequences with HLA alleles at 0.05 false discovery rate. Reportedly, fewer N-insertions than the approximately 650-donor mean appeared in an Asian-associated ancestry cluster in a later analysis. Presence/absence analyses rested on an assumption that sequencing depth was roughly uniform across donors.

60 Vbeta and 13 Jbeta primers were used in PCR. Clones were read by immunoSEQ multiplex PCR, and TCRdb kept only the in-frame ones, dropping some. Altogether 200,000 to 250,000 clones are present, roughly 80% being singletons, with the ten largest covering about 1.4%. The CDR3 covers 14 residues. The V end lost 2 bases, the J end lost 3 bases, and 10 bases lay between the germline ends. CDR1 is MNHEY and CDR2 is SVGAGI in the germline V gene. Turning to this clone: Its cognate antigen is unknown.

The sequence came from a girl aged 10-17 years in good health and CMV-seronegative. The chain employs TRBV6-5 and TRBJ2-5; D is possibly TRBD1 (5 bases). Sequencing was performed on PBMCs. In DNA, the CDR3 is TGTGCCAGCAGTTACATTGGCAGGGAAGAGACCCAGTACTTC. This gives the protein CASSYIGREETQYF.